The TCR beta chain described here comes from a study of spatial heterogeneity in lung cancer. This clonotype was found many times. Documented time point: sample taken at primary tumor resection. Material for sequencing was whole RNA from tumor, nontumor lung or frozen PBMC, left unsorted. The donor population consisted of just over 70 patients with untreated, early-stage non-small cell lung cancer. The CDR3 covers 13 residues. Trimming shortened V by 0 bases and J by 4 bases, and 5 bases separated the two germline ends. Germline CDR1 is LNHNV and CDR2 is YYDKDF (reference sequence). Unique molecular identifiers, one per molecule, were present on every TCR cDNA molecule. TCRdb analysed the 5' RACE reads with MiXCR anew, one entry per CDR3 protein. The sample lists some 47,000 distinct CDR3 sequences, approximately 7% occurring once.

The chain has TRBV15 and TRBJ2-3; no definite D call. The sequences come from PBMCs, collected at surgery. The receptor was derived from a female donor with early-stage non-small cell lung cancer. CDR3 amino acids: CATSRDRPDTQYF. CDR3 bases: TGTGCCACCAGCAGAGATCGGCCAGATACGCAGTATTTT.